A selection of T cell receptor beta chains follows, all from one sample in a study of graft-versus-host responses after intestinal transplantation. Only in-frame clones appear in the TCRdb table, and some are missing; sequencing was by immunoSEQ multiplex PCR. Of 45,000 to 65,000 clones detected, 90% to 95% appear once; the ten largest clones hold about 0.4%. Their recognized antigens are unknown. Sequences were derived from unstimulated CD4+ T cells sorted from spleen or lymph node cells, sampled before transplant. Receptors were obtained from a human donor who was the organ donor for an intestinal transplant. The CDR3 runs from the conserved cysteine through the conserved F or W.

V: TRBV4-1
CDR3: CASSQAVLRGGTDTQYF

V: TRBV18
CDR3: CASSRKGDMEPQHF

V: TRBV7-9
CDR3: CASSPPPGQGRMNTEAFF

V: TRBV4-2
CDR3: CASSGRIGNTIYF

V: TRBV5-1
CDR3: CASSSAYEQYF

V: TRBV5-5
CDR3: CASSLPSEETQYF

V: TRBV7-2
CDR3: CASSLDRTPARSYF

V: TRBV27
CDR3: CASSLLAGPDTQYF

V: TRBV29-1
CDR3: CSVYPPNGGGETQYF

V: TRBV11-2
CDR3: CASSLASGGAYTGELFF

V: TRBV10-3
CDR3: CAISDKGQTYEQYF

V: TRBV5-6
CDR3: CASRRAGRVGEQYF

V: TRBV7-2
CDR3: CASSLVTKGEAFF

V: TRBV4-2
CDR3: CASSQSDRATDTQYF

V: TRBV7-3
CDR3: CASSLSSYNEQFF

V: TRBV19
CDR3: CASSPPSGLADNEQFF

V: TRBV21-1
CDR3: CASSNKSGTSDSGNTIYF

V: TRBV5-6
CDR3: CASSPGQANTGELFF

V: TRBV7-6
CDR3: CASSLTGDQPQHF

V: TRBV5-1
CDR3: CASSLAGTGTYEQYF

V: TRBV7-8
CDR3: CASSLVGGAVSPLHF

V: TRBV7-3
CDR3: CASSSQGTDTQYF

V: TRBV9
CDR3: CASSASASYNEQFF

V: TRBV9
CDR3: CASSVGSGGGTDTQYF

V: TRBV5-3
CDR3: CARSSYSTTNEKLFF

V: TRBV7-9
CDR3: CASSLGTGNTIYF

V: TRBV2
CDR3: CASSEFPASGGVTGELFF

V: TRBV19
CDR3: CASSNSRGGNYEQYF

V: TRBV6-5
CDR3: CASSSGLGGVDTQYF

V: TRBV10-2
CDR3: CATRTSGGAGEQFF

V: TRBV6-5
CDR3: CASSYSIPDSPLHF

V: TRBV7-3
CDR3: CASSPRTSGGELFF

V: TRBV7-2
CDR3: CASSLVGAGTEAFF

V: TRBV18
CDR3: CASSPTRDRPGFF

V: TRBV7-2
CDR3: CASSLALSGGAVTDTQYF

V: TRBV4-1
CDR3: CASSPQGARGEQYF

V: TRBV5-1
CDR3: CASTPVGQGIGETQYF

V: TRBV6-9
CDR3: CASSYGGTNYGYTF

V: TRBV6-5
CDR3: CASSYNTDTQYF

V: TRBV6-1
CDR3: CASSEGGGNQPQHF

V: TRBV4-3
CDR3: CASSQDEGAKNGYTF

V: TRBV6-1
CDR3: CASSEAHSGGVPSYNEQFF

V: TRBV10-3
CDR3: CAIRGGSQLNEQYF

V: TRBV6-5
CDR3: CASTSTGGTQYF

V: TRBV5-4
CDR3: CASSLKRGGRGEQYF

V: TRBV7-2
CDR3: CASGRQGSDTQYF

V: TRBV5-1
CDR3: CASSPSTGSNTGELFF

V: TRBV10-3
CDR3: CAISGGMYGNQPQHF

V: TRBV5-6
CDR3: CASSSRGANEKLFF

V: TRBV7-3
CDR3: CASRADIYNEQFF

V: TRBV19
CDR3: CASSIRQGFDETQYF